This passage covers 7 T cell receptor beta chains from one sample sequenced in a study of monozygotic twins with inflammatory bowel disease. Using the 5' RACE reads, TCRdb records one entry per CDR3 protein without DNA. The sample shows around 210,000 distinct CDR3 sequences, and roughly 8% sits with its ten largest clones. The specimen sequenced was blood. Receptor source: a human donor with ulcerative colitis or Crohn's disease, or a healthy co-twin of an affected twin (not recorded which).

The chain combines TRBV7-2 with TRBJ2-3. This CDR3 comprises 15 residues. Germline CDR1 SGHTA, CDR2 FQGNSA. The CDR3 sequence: CALRRVAGFTDTQYF.

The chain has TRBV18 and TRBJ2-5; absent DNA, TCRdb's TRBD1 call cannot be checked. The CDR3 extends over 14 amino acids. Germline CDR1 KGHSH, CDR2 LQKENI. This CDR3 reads CASSQRTGEETQYF. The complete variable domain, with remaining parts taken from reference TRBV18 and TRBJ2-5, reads NAGVMQNPRHLVRRRGQEARLRCSPMKGHSHVYWYRQLPEEGLKFMVYLQKENIIDESGMPKERFSAEFPKEGPSILRIQQVVRGDSAAYFCASSQRTGEETQYFGPGTRLLVL.

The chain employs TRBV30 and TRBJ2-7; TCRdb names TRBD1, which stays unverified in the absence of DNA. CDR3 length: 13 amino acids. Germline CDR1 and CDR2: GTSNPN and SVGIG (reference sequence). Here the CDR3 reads CAWSVGQTNEQYF.

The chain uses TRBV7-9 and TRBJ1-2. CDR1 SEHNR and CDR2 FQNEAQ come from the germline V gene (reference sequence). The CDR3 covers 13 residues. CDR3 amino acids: CASRPTPSYGYTF.

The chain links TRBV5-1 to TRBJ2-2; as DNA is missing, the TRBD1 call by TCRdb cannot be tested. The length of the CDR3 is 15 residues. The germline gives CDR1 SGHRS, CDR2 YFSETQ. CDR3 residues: CASTITGGSTGELFF.

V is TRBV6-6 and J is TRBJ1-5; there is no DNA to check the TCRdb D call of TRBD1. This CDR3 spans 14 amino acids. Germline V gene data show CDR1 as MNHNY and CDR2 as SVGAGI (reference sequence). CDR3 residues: CASSYSTGFQPQHF.

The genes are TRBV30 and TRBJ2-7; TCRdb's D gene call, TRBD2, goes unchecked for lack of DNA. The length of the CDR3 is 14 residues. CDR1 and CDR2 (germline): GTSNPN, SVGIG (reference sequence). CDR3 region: CAWSVDYSLAEQYF.